A selection of T cell receptor beta chains follows, all from one sample in a study of CD8+ T cells in alopecia areata. Profiling relied on immunoSEQ multiplex PCR, and the TCRdb table lists in-frame clones only, not all of them. The repertoire holds 200,000 to 250,000 clones, with less than 75% as singletons. The sample was CD4+ T cells sorted from blood, taken at week 4, from a patient treated with tofacitinib. Receptor source: a human donor with alopecia areata. Both conserved end residues are part of each CDR3. Fields, in order: D gene, J gene, clone size, V gene, CDR3 DNA, CDR3 protein. D genes are given only for firm matches. Not all rows give a size; the values are once, few, many and, for expanded clones, a class.

D gene: TRBD1; J gene: TRBJ1-5; clone size: .; V gene: TRBV6-6; CDR3 DNA: TGTGCCAGCAGTTACTCGCAGGGGGATGGTCAGCCCCAGCATTTT; CDR3 protein: CASSYSQGDGQPQHF
D gene: .; J gene: TRBJ1-1; clone size: .; V gene: TRBV10-3; CDR3 DNA: TGTGCCATCGGGGGAACAGGGATGGCTGAAGCTTTCTTT; CDR3 protein: CAIGGTGMAEAFF
D gene: .; J gene: TRBJ1-6; clone size: .; V gene: TRBV6-6; CDR3 DNA: TGTGCCAGCACCCCAGGGAGTGGGTCACCCCTCCACTTT; CDR3 protein: CASTPGSGSPLHF
D gene: .; J gene: TRBJ2-7; clone size: .; V gene: TRBV7-2; CDR3 DNA: TGTGCCAGCAGCATAGACTATCACCAGTACTTC; CDR3 protein: CASSIDYHQYF
D gene: TRBD2; J gene: TRBJ2-2; clone size: .; V gene: TRBV7-2; CDR3 DNA: TGTGCCAGCAGCCCCTCCGGGACTAGCTGGGTCGGGGAGCTGTTTTTT; CDR3 protein: CASSPSGTSWVGELFF
D gene: TRBD1; J gene: TRBJ1-2; clone size: .; V gene: TRBV9; CDR3 DNA: TGTGCCAGCGCCCCGGGACAGGGGTCGTTGACTGGTGGCTACACCTTC; CDR3 protein: CASAPGQGSLTGGYTF
D gene: .; J gene: TRBJ1-4; clone size: few; V gene: TRBV28; CDR3 DNA: TGTGCCAGCAGTTTGGGGAGTTCAGGTGAAAAACTGTTTTTT; CDR3 protein: CASSLGSSGEKLFF
D gene: .; J gene: TRBJ2-1; clone size: .; V gene: TRBV5-6; CDR3 DNA: TGTGCCAGCAGCTTACGTAGAGGCAATGAGCAGTTCTTC; CDR3 protein: CASSLRRGNEQFF
D gene: .; J gene: TRBJ2-2; clone size: few; V gene: TRBV10-1; CDR3 DNA: TGCGCCAGCGGGGCGAACACCGGGGAGCTGTTTTTT; CDR3 protein: CASGANTGELFF
D gene: .; J gene: TRBJ1-6; clone size: .; V gene: TRBV11-2; CDR3 DNA: TGTGCCAGCAGCCCGCAAGGACCACCCCTCCACTTT; CDR3 protein: CASSPQGPPLHF
D gene: TRBD1; J gene: TRBJ2-7; clone size: .; V gene: TRBV29-1; CDR3 DNA: TGCAGCGTTCGGACAGGGGTGGTCTACGAGCAGTACTTC; CDR3 protein: CSVRTGVVYEQYF
D gene: .; J gene: TRBJ2-1; clone size: .; V gene: TRBV5-1; CDR3 DNA: TGCGCCAGCAGCCCGGGACTCGACTACAATGAGCAGTTCTTC; CDR3 protein: CASSPGLDYNEQFF
D gene: .; J gene: TRBJ2-3; clone size: few; V gene: TRBV19; CDR3 DNA: TGTGCCAGTAGTATAGATTCGGCAGGGCATGGAGATACGCAGTATTTT; CDR3 protein: CASSIDSAGHGDTQYF
D gene: TRBD1; J gene: TRBJ2-1; clone size: few; V gene: TRBV10-3; CDR3 DNA: TGTGCCATCAGGGGACAGGGAATCAACAATGAGCAGTTCTTC; CDR3 protein: CAIRGQGINNEQFF
D gene: TRBD2; J gene: TRBJ2-3; clone size: few; V gene: TRBV27; CDR3 DNA: TGTGCCAGCAGTTTACTCGCGGGGGTAATAGATACGCAGTATTTT; CDR3 protein: CASSLLAGVIDTQYF
D gene: .; J gene: TRBJ2-7; clone size: .; V gene: TRBV4-3; CDR3 DNA: TGCGCCAGCAGCCAAGAAGCCCGCGGGCAGAACTACGAGCAGTACTTC; CDR3 protein: CASSQEARGQNYEQYF
D gene: .; J gene: TRBJ1-6; clone size: .; V gene: TRBV30; CDR3 DNA: TGTGCCTGGAGGAAAGGCCCAAATTCACCCCTCCACTTT; CDR3 protein: CAWRKGPNSPLHF
D gene: TRBD1; J gene: TRBJ2-7; clone size: .; V gene: TRBV2; CDR3 DNA: TGTGCCAGCGGTCGGGACAGGTCCTCCTACGAGCAGTACTTC; CDR3 protein: CASGRDRSSYEQYF
D gene: TRBD1; J gene: TRBJ1-1; clone size: .; V gene: TRBV5-1; CDR3 DNA: TGCGCCAGCAGCTACGGACAGGGTAACACTGAAGCTTTCTTT; CDR3 protein: CASSYGQGNTEAFF
D gene: TRBD2; J gene: TRBJ2-3; clone size: .; V gene: TRBV6-1; CDR3 DNA: TGTGCCAGCAGCGAACAACTAGCGGGAGGCACAGATACGCAGTATTTT; CDR3 protein: CASSEQLAGGTDTQYF
D gene: .; J gene: TRBJ2-3; clone size: .; V gene: TRBV29-1; CDR3 DNA: TGCAGCGTTGAAACCAGGCTCACAGATACGCAGTATTTT; CDR3 protein: CSVETRLTDTQYF
D gene: TRBD1; J gene: TRBJ2-7; clone size: .; V gene: TRBV5-4; CDR3 DNA: TGTGCCAGCAGCCGCGGGACAGGGGATGTCTACGAGCAGTACTTC; CDR3 protein: CASSRGTGDVYEQYF
D gene: .; J gene: TRBJ1-2; clone size: .; V gene: TRBV29-1; CDR3 DNA: TGCAGCGTTGATCCCGGTGTGGGGTCGCGTGATGGCTACACCTTC; CDR3 protein: CSVDPGVGSRDGYTF
D gene: .; J gene: TRBJ1-2; clone size: .; V gene: TRBV25-1; CDR3 DNA: TGTGCCAGCGCCCGGGTCTCCGATCTCCATGGCTACACCTTC; CDR3 protein: CASARVSDLHGYTF
D gene: .; J gene: TRBJ1-3; clone size: .; V gene: TRBV5-6; CDR3 DNA: TGTGCCAGCAACGTCAATGGAAACACCATATATTTT; CDR3 protein: CASNVNGNTIYF
D gene: .; J gene: TRBJ1-5; clone size: .; V gene: TRBV29-1; CDR3 DNA: TGCAGCGTTGGGACAGTTAATCAGCCCCAGCATTTT; CDR3 protein: CSVGTVNQPQHF
D gene: .; J gene: TRBJ2-7; clone size: .; V gene: TRBV19; CDR3 DNA: TGTGCCAGTAGTATACTTCCGGCGTACGAGCAGTACTTC; CDR3 protein: CASSILPAYEQYF
D gene: .; J gene: TRBJ1-2; clone size: .; V gene: TRBV29-1; CDR3 DNA: TGCAGCGACTCTTCCGGGACCTCCTATGGCTACACCTTC; CDR3 protein: CSDSSGTSYGYTF
D gene: .; J gene: TRBJ1-2; clone size: .; V gene: TRBV29-1; CDR3 DNA: TGCAGCGTTGGGGTCGACTATGGCTACACCTTC; CDR3 protein: CSVGVDYGYTF
D gene: TRBD1; J gene: TRBJ1-1; clone size: .; V gene: TRBV9; CDR3 DNA: TGTGCCAGCGCCGGGACAGGGGCCATGAACACTGAAGCTTTCTTT; CDR3 protein: CASAGTGAMNTEAFF
D gene: .; J gene: TRBJ2-7; clone size: once; V gene: TRBV5-1; CDR3 DNA: TGCGCCAGCAGCCCGGACCCGGGAGACTACGAGCAGTACTTC; CDR3 protein: CASSPDPGDYEQYF
D gene: .; J gene: TRBJ1-5; clone size: once; V gene: TRBV5-6; CDR3 DNA: TGTGCCAGCAGCTTGGGGCTAACTAGCAATCAGCCCCAGCATTTT; CDR3 protein: CASSLGLTSNQPQHF